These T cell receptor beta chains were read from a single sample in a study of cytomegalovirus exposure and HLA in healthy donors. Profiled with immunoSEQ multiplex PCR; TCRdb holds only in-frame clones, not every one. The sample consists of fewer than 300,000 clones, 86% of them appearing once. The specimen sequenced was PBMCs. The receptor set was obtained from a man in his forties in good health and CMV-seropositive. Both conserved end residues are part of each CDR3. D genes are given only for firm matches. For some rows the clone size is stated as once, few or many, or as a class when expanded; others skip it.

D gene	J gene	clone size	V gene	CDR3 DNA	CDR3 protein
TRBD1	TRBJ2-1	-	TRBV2	TGTGCCAGGCAACAGGGGGCAGTCAGGGATGAGCAGTTCTTC	CARQQGAVRDEQFF
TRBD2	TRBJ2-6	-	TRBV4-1	TGCGCCAGCAGCCAATGGGGACTAGCGGGGGGCTCTGGGGCCAACGTCCTGACTTTC	CASSQWGLAGGSGANVLTF
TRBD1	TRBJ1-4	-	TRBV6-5	TGTGCCAGCAGGGACGGACAGGGTGGGACAAAACTGTTTTTT	CASRDGQGGTKLFF
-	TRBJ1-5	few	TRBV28	TGTGCCAGCAGTTTCTGGGGGGAAAGCTATAGCAATCAGCCCCAGCATTTT	CASSFWGESYSNQPQHF
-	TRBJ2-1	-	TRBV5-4	TGTGCCAGCAGCTTGGAAGGACTTCAGACCTACAATGAGCAGTTCTTC	CASSLEGLQTYNEQFF
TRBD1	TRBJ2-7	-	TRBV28	TGTGCCAGCAGTGGACAGGGGGACTCCTACGAGCAGTACTTC	CASSGQGDSYEQYF
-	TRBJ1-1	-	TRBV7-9	TGTGCCAGCAGCTTAGTCGGGCAGGGGAGGAACACTGAAGCTTTCTTT	CASSLVGQGRNTEAFF
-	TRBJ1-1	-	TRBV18	TGTGCCAGCTCACCACCGGGGGGATCCGACCCTGAAGCTTTCTTT	CASSPPGGSDPEAFF
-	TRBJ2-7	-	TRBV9	TGTGCCAGCAGCGTAGGGGTCGGCGGCTACGAGCAGTACTTC	CASSVGVGGYEQYF
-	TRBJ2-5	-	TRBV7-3	TGTGCCAGCAGCTTAAAGGGGGAAGGGACCCAGTACTTC	CASSLKGEGTQYF
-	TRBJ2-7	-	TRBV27	TGTGCCAGCAGTCACAGGACAGAAAACTACGAGCAGTACTTC	CASSHRTENYEQYF